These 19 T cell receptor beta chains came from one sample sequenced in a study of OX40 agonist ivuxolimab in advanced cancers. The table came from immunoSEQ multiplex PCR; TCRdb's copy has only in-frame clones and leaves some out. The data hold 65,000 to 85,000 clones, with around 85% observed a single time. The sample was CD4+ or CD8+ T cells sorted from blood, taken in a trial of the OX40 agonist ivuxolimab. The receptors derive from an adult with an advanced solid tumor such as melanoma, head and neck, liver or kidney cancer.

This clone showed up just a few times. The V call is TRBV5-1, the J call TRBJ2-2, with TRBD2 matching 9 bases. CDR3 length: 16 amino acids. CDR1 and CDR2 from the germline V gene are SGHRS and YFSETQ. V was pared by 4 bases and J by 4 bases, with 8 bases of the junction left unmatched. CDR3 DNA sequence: TGCGCCAGCAGCCGTTCTAGCGGGAACCCCACCGGGGAGCTGTTTTTT. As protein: CASSRSSGNPTGELFF.

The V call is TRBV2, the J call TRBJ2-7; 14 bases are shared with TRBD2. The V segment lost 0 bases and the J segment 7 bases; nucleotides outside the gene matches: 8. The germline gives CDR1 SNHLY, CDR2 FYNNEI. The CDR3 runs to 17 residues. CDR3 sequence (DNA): TGTGCCAGCAGTGAAGCATCCGGGACTAGCGGGGGTCGGGAGCAGTACTTC. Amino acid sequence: CASSEASGTSGGREQYF.

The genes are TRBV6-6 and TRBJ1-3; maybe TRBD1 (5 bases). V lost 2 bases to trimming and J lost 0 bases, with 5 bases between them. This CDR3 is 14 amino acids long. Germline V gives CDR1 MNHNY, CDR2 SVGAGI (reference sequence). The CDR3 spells CASSYGGSGNTIYF. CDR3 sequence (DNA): TGTGCCAGCAGTTACGGGGGCTCTGGAAACACCATATATTTT.

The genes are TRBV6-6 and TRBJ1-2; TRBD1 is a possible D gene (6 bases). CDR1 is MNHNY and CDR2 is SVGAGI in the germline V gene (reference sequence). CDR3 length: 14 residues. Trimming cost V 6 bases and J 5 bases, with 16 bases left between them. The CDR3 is CASRIRDIAYGYTF. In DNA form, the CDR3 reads TGTGCCAGCAGAATCCGGGACATTGCTTATGGCTACACCTTC.

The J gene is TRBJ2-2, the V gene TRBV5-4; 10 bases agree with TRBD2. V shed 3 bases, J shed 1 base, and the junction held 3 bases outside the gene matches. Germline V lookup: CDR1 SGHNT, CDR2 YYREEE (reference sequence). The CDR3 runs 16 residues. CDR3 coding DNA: TGTGCCAGCAGCTCTTCTAGCGGGAGGAACACCGGGGAGCTGTTTTTT. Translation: CASSSSSGRNTGELFF.

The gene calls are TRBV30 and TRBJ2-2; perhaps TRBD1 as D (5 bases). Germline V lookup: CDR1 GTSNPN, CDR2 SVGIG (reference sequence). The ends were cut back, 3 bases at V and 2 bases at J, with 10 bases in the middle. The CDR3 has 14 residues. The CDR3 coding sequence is TGTGCCTGGAGGCGGACACCAAACACCGGGGAGCTGTTTTTT. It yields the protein CAWRRTPNTGELFF. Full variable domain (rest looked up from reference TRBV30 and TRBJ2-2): SQTIHQWPATLVQPVGSPLSLECTVEGTSNPNLYWYRQAAGRGLQLLFYSVGIGQISSEVPQNLSASRPQDRQFILSSKKLLLSDSGFYLCAWRRTPNTGELFFGEGSRLTVL.

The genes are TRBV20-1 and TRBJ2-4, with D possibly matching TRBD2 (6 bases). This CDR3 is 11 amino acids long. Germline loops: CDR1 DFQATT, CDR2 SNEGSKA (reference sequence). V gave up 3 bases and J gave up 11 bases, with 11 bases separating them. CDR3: CSASSWGVQYF. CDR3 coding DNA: TGCAGTGCTAGCTCCTGGGGGGTTCAGTACTTC.

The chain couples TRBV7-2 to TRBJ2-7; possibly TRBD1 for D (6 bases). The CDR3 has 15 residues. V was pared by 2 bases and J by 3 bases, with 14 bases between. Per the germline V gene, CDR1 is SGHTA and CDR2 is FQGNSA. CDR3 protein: CASSLSLGAGYEQYF. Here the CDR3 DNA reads TGTGCCAGCAGCTTAAGTCTGGGGGCAGGCTACGAGCAGTACTTC.

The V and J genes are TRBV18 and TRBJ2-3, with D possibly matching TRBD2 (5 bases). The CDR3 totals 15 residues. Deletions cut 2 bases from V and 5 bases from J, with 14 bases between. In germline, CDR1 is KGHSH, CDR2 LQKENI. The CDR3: CASSPIPGLVDTQYF. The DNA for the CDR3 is TGTGCCAGCTCACCAATCCCGGGGTTGGTAGATACGCAGTATTTT.

The CDR3 here is CAWNSGTGSNQPQHF. CDR3 bases: TGTGCCTGGAACTCCGGGACAGGAAGCAATCAGCCCCAGCATTTT. The chain recombines TRBV30 with TRBJ1-5; 8 bases match TRBD1. The junction had 6 bases not matched to a gene; V was cut back by 4 bases and J by 1 base. This CDR3 region has 15 residues. The germline V gene encodes CDR1 GTSNPN and CDR2 SVGIG (reference sequence).

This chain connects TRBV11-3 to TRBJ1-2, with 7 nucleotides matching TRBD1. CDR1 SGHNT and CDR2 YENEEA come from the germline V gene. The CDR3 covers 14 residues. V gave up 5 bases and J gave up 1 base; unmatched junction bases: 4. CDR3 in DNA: TGTGCCAGCAGCCCAAACAGGGGTAACTATGGCTACACCTTC. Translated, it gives CASSPNRGNYGYTF. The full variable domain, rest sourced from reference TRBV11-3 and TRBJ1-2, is EAGVVQSPRYKIIEKKQPVAFWCNPISGHNTLYWYLQNLGQGPELLIRYENEEAVDDSQLPKDRFSAERLKGVDSTLKIQPAELGDSAVYLCASSPNRGNYGYTFGSGTRLTVV.

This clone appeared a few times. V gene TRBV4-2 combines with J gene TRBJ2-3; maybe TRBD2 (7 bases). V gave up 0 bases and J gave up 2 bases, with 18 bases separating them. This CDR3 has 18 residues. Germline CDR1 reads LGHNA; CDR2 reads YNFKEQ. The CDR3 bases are TGTGCCAGCAGCCAAGATCAGGGGCTAGCGGAGAACACAGATACGCAGTATTTT. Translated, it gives CASSQDQGLAENTDTQYF.

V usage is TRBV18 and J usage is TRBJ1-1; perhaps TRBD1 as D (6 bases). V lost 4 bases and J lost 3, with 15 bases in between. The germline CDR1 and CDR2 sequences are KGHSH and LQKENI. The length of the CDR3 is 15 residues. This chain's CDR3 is CASSLSGAGDTEAFF. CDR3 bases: TGTGCCAGCTCACTTTCAGGGGCGGGGGACACTGAAGCTTTCTTT.

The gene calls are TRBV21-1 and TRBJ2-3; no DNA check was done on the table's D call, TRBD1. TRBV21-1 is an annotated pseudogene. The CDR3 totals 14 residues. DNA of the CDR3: TGTGCCAGCAGGGACAGGGGACGCACAGATACGCAGTATTTT. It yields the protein CASRDRGRTDTQYF.

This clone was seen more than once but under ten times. This chain's CDR3 is CASSLAWGQGLTQYF. The CDR3 DNA reads TGTGCCAGCAGCTTAGCGTGGGGACAGGGCCTGACCCAGTACTTC. The genes are TRBV7-2 and TRBJ2-5; 9 bases line up with TRBD1. V shed 0 bases and J 7 bases; nucleotides not matched to a gene: 6. The CDR3 contains 15 residues. The V gene's germline CDR1 is SGHTA and CDR2 FQGNSA.

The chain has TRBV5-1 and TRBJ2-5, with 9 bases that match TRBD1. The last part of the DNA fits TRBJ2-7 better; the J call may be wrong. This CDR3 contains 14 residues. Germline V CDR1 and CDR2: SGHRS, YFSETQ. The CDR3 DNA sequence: TGCGCCAGCAGCGGGACAGGGAACGGCTACGAGCAGTACTTC. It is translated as CASSGTGNGYEQYF.

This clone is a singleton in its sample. The CDR3 sequence is CASSPTGQNNEQFF. CDR3 nucleotides: TGTGCCAGCTCACCCACGGGACAGAACAATGAGCAGTTCTTC. This chain joins TRBV18 and TRBJ2-1; 7 bases fit TRBD1. Germline-derived CDR1 and CDR2 are KGHSH and LQKENI. V lost 3 bases, J lost 5 bases, and 4 bases stayed unmatched. The CDR3 consists of 14 residues.

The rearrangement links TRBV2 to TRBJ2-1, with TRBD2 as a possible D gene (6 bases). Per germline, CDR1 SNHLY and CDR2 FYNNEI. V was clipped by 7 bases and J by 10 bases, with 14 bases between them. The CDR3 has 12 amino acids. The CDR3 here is CASKGTAGEQFF. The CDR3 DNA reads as TGTGCCAGCAAGGGGACGGCGGGGGAGCAGTTCTTC.

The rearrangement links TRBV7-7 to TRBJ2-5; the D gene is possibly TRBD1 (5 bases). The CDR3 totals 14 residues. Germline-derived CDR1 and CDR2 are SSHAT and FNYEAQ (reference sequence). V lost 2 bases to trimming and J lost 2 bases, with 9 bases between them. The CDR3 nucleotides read TGTGCCAGCAGCTTATTATCAGGGCAAGAGACCCAGTACTTC. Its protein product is CASSLLSGQETQYF.